One T cell receptor (beta chain) is described in this entry. Antigen unknown. Per the germline V gene, CDR1 is KGHSY and CDR2 is FQNENV. V lost 0 bases and J 4 bases, leaving 13 bases between the germline ends. CDR3 length: 15 amino acids. This specimen belongs to a study of blood T cells in healthy people across ages. Every sample gave at least 5.5 micrograms of total RNA when it was extracted. Through a sample-barcoded 5' primer and a J-beta primer mix, a second PCR was run for roughly 7 to 12 cycles. Each cDNA molecule, via a template-switch adaptor with 12 random nucleotides, was tagged. TCRdb independently ran MiXCR on the 5' RACE reads; one entry per CDR3 protein. The sample lists fewer than 950,000 distinct CDR3 sequences; less than 70% were seen once. Findings of the study overall: A strong correlation was seen between TCR beta diversity and naive T cell percentage. Because sorting was not performed, PBMCs prevented conclusive naive versus antigen-experienced comparison.

V gene TRBV16 combines with J gene TRBJ2-7; weak D call: TRBD1 (5 bases). The receptor comes from a man of 80 years or more in good health. Sample: blood. CDR3 sequence reads: CASSQSLGVAYEQYF. The CDR3 DNA follows: TGTGCCAGCAGCCAATCGTTAGGGGTGGCGTACGAGCAGTACTTC.